One and the same sample provided the 27 T cell receptor beta chains below, sequenced in a study of cytomegalovirus exposure and HLA in healthy donors. 13 Jbeta primers and 60 Vbeta primers were used for the PCR. Using immunoSEQ multiplex PCR, the repertoire was profiled, and TCRdb retains in-frame clones only, with some absent. The table has 200,000 to 250,000 clones, about 83% seen once. What was sequenced was PBMCs. The receptors here all came from a girl aged 5-17 years in good health and CMV-seronegative.

This chain connects TRBV28 to TRBJ2-7; 7 bases line up with TRBD2. This CDR3 comprises 15 residues. The V and J ends lost 6 bases and 4 bases, in that order; junction bases with no gene match: 12. CDR1 and CDR2 from the germline V gene are MDHEN and SYDVKM. In DNA form, the CDR3 reads TGTGCCAGCAGCTCCCAGCGGGGCGGGACTTACGAGCAGTACTTC. Protein sequence: CASSSQRGGTYEQYF.

This sequence joins TRBV5-6 and TRBJ1-2; the D is unclear. This CDR3 has 16 amino acids. V lost 0 bases and J 5 bases, leaving 17 bases between the germline ends. CDR1 is SGHDT and CDR2 is YYEEEE in the germline V gene. The CDR3 spells CASSLAPSGGMYGYTF. The CDR3, as DNA: TGTGCCAGCAGCTTGGCCCCATCAGGAGGGATGTATGGCTACACCTTC.

The chain has TRBV15 and TRBJ1-5, with D unclear. Trimming cost V 0 bases and J 3 bases, with 21 bases left between them. The CDR3 spans 19 residues. CDR1 is LNHNV, CDR2 YYDKDF, per germline (reference sequence). The CDR3, as DNA: TGTGCCACCAGCAGAGATCAGAGTAAAGACTTTCGACTCAATCAGCCCCAGCATTTT. The encoded protein is CATSRDQSKDFRLNQPQHF. Full variable domain (remainder filled in from reference TRBV15 and TRBJ1-5): DAMVIQNPRYQVTQFGKPVTLSCSQTLNHNVMYWYQQKSSQAPKLLFHYYDKDFNNEADTPDNFQSRRPNTSFCFLDIRSPGLGDTAMYLCATSRDQSKDFRLNQPQHFGDGTRLSIL.

This chain connects TRBV5-1 to TRBJ1-3; no clear D. V dropped 1 base and J dropped 0 bases, with 8 bases sitting between them. Germline V lookup: CDR1 SGHRS, CDR2 YFSETQ. The CDR3 totals 15 residues. The CDR3 here is CASSLTVSSGNTIYF. DNA of the CDR3: TGCGCCAGCAGCTTGACAGTCTCCTCTGGAAACACCATATATTTT.

The chain has TRBV27 and TRBJ1-5; TRBD1 is a possible D gene (6 bases). This CDR3 spans 14 amino acids. V lost 5 bases and J lost 5, with 13 bases in between. CDR1 and CDR2 (germline): MNHEY, SMNVEV (reference sequence). For the CDR3, the DNA is TGTGCCAGCAGTACCGGACAGCCCCATCAGCCCCAGCATTTT. This gives the protein CASSTGQPHQPQHF.

V usage is TRBV6-5 and J usage is TRBJ2-1, with a tentative D call TRBD1 (7 bases). Trimming cost V 6 bases and J 8 bases, with 17 bases left between them. Looked up from germline, CDR1 is MNHEY and CDR2 is SVGAGI. The CDR3 has 14 amino acids. In nucleotides, the CDR3 is TGTGCCAGCAGCTGGTCGCGGGACAGCTATGAGCAGTTCTTC. This codes for CASSWSRDSYEQFF.

The chain combines TRBV28 with TRBJ2-3; D might be TRBD2 (5 bases). The germline CDR1 and CDR2 sequences are MDHEN and SYDVKM. V dropped 5 bases and J dropped 0 bases, with 15 bases sitting between them. There are 16 residues in the CDR3. The CDR3 DNA sequence: TGTGCCAGCAGTAGAAGACGGACTTCTAGCACAGATACGCAGTATTTT. Translated: CASSRRRTSSTDTQYF.

For this clone: Other DNA sequences of this sample code for an identical CDR3. The V and J genes are TRBV28 and TRBJ2-7; D gene ambiguous. Germline CDR1 is MDHEN and CDR2 is SYDVKM. This CDR3 is built from 13 residues. The V and J ends lost 2 bases and 3 bases respectively, with 8 bases between them. The CDR3 is CASSLTPLYEQYF. The CDR3, as DNA: TGTGCCAGCAGTTTAACTCCCCTCTACGAGCAGTACTTC.

The chain has TRBV5-1 and TRBJ2-3; 8 bases map to TRBD2. In germline, CDR1 is SGHRS, CDR2 YFSETQ. Trimming at V came to 7 bases and at J to 6 bases, leaving 7 bases not matched to a gene. The CDR3 loop spans 13 amino acids. The CDR3 loop reads CASRLASEDTQYF. The CDR3 nucleotides are TGCGCCAGCCGACTAGCGAGTGAGGATACGCAGTATTTT.

This chain connects TRBV28 to TRBJ2-3; D perhaps matches TRBD2 (5 bases). The germline V gene has CDR1 MDHEN and CDR2 SYDVKM. CDR3 length equals 14 residues. Deletions cut 1 base from V and 5 bases from J, with 10 bases between. CDR3 residues: CASSLYSGLDTQYF. The CDR3 DNA sequence: TGTGCCAGCAGTTTATATTCGGGGTTAGATACGCAGTATTTT.

This clone was recorded only once. The chain carries TRBV5-4 and TRBJ1-3; 10 bases fit TRBD1. Germline lookup yields CDR1 SGHNT and CDR2 YYREEE (reference sequence). This CDR3 is 15 amino acids long. The ends lost 4 bases at V and 6 bases at J; junction bases unmatched: 7. CDR3 in DNA: TGTGCCAGCAGCCGTCCGGGGACAGGGGTAAACACCATATATTTT. Translating gives CASSRPGTGVNTIYF.

The chain is built from TRBV11-2 and TRBJ2-7; D is undetermined. The germline CDR1 and CDR2 sequences are SGHAT and FQNNGV. This CDR3 has 14 residues. Trimming took 1 base from V and 2 from J, leaving 9 bases between them. Here the CDR3 reads CASSLGSLAYEQYF. The CDR3 DNA sequence: TGTGCCAGCAGCTTAGGCAGTTTGGCCTACGAGCAGTACTTC.

This chain connects TRBV19 to TRBJ1-5, with TRBD1 matching 7 bases. The CDR3 runs 13 residues. V shed 9 bases and J 5 bases; nucleotides not matched to a gene: 7. Germline CDR1 and CDR2: LNHDA and SQIVND (reference sequence). The CDR3 here is CASCDRVHQPQHF. CDR3 sequence (DNA): TGTGCCAGCTGCGACAGGGTCCATCAGCCCCAGCATTTT.

This chain links TRBV4-2 with TRBJ2-1; no definite D call. The germline V and J ends were trimmed by 0 bases and 2 bases, with 14 bases remaining between them. The CDR3 extends over 17 amino acids. The germline gives CDR1 LGHNA, CDR2 YNFKEQ. Here the CDR3 reads CASSQDLGGEPYNEQFF. The CDR3 DNA follows: TGTGCCAGCAGCCAAGATTTAGGCGGTGAGCCCTACAATGAGCAGTTCTTC.

This chain joins TRBV19 and TRBJ1-3; D uncertain. Germline CDR1 LNHDA, CDR2 SQIVND (reference sequence). The CDR3 length is 15 residues. Trimming cost V 3 bases and J 0 bases, with 9 bases left between them. The CDR3 protein is CASSISGISGNTIYF. The DNA of the CDR3 is TGTGCCAGTAGTATTTCAGGAATCTCTGGAAACACCATATATTTT.

V usage is TRBV7-8 and J usage is TRBJ1-2, with 7 bases lining up with TRBD1. The CDR3 loop spans 14 amino acids. V shed 4 bases and J 3 bases; nucleotides not matched to a gene: 5. Germline V gene lookup returns CDR1 SGHVS and CDR2 FQNEAQ. The CDR3 spells CASSSRDRDYGYTF. The CDR3 DNA sequence: TGTGCCAGCAGCTCACGTGACAGGGACTATGGCTACACCTTC.

This chain joins TRBV28 and TRBJ2-7, with TRBD1 as a possible D gene (6 bases). Between the trimmed V and J ends, which lost 5 bases and 4 bases, there was a span of 9 bases. The CDR3 covers 12 residues. Germline-derived CDR1 and CDR2 are MDHEN and SYDVKM. CDR3 loop: CASSQGRYEQYF. CDR3 bases: TGTGCCAGCAGTCAGGGGAGATACGAGCAGTACTTC.

This chain links TRBV7-3 with TRBJ1-5; D may be TRBD1 (5 bases). This CDR3 spans 15 amino acids. The germline CDR1 and CDR2 sequences are SGHTA and FQGTGA. V lost 5 bases and J 7 bases, leaving 18 bases between the germline ends. This CDR3 reads CASSRKTVIPQPQHF. For the CDR3, the DNA is TGTGCCAGCAGCAGAAAGACAGTGATTCCCCAGCCCCAGCATTTT.

The V and J genes are TRBV14 and TRBJ2-1, with a tentative D call TRBD1 (6 bases). Looked up from germline, CDR1 is SGHDN and CDR2 is FVKESK. The V gene lost 2 bases and the J gene lost 0 bases, with 17 bases spanning the gap. The CDR3 contains 18 residues. CDR3 DNA sequence: TGTGCCAGCAGCCAAACGGGACAATCTATGAGCTCCTACAATGAGCAGTTCTTC. The encoded protein is CASSQTGQSMSSYNEQFF.

The chain uses TRBV7-2 and TRBJ1-2, with 7 positions matching TRBD1. The CDR3 is 15 amino acids. Germline loops: CDR1 SGHTA, CDR2 FQGNSA. The V and J ends lost 4 bases and 3 bases, in that order; junction bases with no gene match: 8. CDR3 protein: CASSSTQGTHYGYTF. The CDR3 DNA follows: TGTGCCAGCAGCTCCACACAGGGGACGCACTATGGCTACACCTTC.

This sequence joins TRBV2 and TRBJ1-6; D ambiguous. Germline V gene data show CDR1 as SNHLY and CDR2 as FYNNEI. The CDR3 contains 12 residues. V was pared by 3 bases and J by 14 bases, with 11 bases between. CDR3 DNA: TGTGCCAGCAGTGAGGGCTCAAGCACCCTCCACTTT. It encodes CASSEGSSTLHF.

V and J are TRBV19 and TRBJ1-5; 9 nucleotides agree with TRBD1. Germline V gene lookup returns CDR1 LNHDA and CDR2 SQIVND (reference sequence). The junction had 9 bases not matched to a gene; V was cut back by 5 bases and J by 7 bases. CDR3 length: 15 amino acids. The CDR3 DNA follows: TGTGCCAGTAGTCTCGACAGGGGGGGGTCCCAGCCCCAGCATTTT. Translated, it gives CASSLDRGGSQPQHF.

This clone was recorded a few times. J is TRBJ1-2 and V is TRBV5-6, with TRBD1 as a possible D gene (6 bases). The CDR3 consists of 15 residues. Germline V CDR1 and CDR2: SGHDT, YYEEEE. V shed 0 bases and J shed 5 bases, with 14 bases lying between them. CDR3: CASSLDRGAAYGYTF. The CDR3 nucleotides read TGTGCCAGCAGCTTGGATCGGGGGGCCGCATATGGCTACACCTTC.

This sequence joins TRBV14 and TRBJ2-1; D might be TRBD2 (6 bases). CDR1 and CDR2 (germline): SGHDN, FVKESK. Trimming removed 1 base from V and 4 bases from J, with 11 bases in between. CDR3 size: 15 residues. The CDR3 bases are TGTGCCAGCAGCCAAGTCCGGCTAGCGTACAATGAGCAGTTCTTC. Amino acid sequence: CASSQVRLAYNEQFF.

The chain is built from TRBV30 and TRBJ2-2, with unresolved D. Germline values: CDR1 GTSNPN, CDR2 SVGIG (reference sequence). CDR3 length: 12 residues. The germline V and J ends were trimmed by 5 bases and 7 bases, with 11 bases remaining between them. The CDR3 DNA is TGTGCCTGGTCGCGTGAGATCGGGGAGCTGTTTTTT. Translating it yields CAWSREIGELFF.

The chain couples TRBV6-1 to TRBJ1-3; maybe TRBD1 (5 bases). Trimming took 5 bases from V and 2 from J, leaving 13 bases between them. The CDR3 spans 15 residues. Germline CDR1 reads MNHNS; CDR2 reads SASEGT. CDR3 coding DNA: TGTGCCAGCAGTAAGGATCAGGGTACTGGAAACACCATATATTTT. Protein sequence: CASSKDQGTGNTIYF.

This CDR3 is CASSLGYSYSNQPQHF. CDR3 DNA: TGTGCCAGCAGCTTAGGGTACAGCTATAGCAATCAGCCCCAGCATTTT. The genes are TRBV11-2 and TRBJ1-5, with no clear D. This CDR3 has 16 amino acids. Germline values: CDR1 SGHAT, CDR2 FQNNGV. V lost 1 base and J lost 0, with 10 bases in between.